This T cell receptor beta chain is from a study of neurological immune-mediated disorders. The CDR3 is made up of 17 amino acids. The V and J ends lost 4 bases and 0 bases, in that order; junction bases with no gene match: 9. The germline V gene has CDR1 SGDLS and CDR2 YYNGEE. TCRdb independently ran MiXCR on the 5' RACE reads; one entry per CDR3 protein. The data show 49,000 or so distinct CDR3 sequences, with 16% seen just once and approximately 4% held by the top ten. This clonotype occurred many times. Specimen: PBMCs. This receptor was obtained from a man aged 55 to 69 in good health. The chain is built from TRBV9 and TRBJ2-1, with 8 bases aligning to TRBD2. CDR3: CASSSTSGGGSYNEQFF. CDR3 in DNA: TGTGCCAGCAGCTCCACTAGCGGAGGGGGCTCCTACAATGAGCAGTTCTTC. The complete variable domain, with remaining parts taken from reference TRBV9 and TRBJ2-1, reads DSGVTQTPKHLITATGQRVTLRCSPRSGDLSVYWYQQSLDQGLQFLIQYYNGEERAKGNILERFSAQQFPDLHSELNLSSLELGDSALYFCASSSTSGGGSYNEQFFGPGTRLTVL.